This record looks at one T cell receptor beta chain sequence and its context. The antigen remains undetermined. A much larger clone lies a single base off, so this may be a read error. Other nucleotide sequences in the sample specify the same CDR3. The data originate from a study of cytomegalovirus exposure and HLA in healthy donors. A multiplex PCR was run with 60 Vbeta primers and 13 Jbeta primers. Clones were read by immunoSEQ multiplex PCR, and TCRdb kept only the in-frame ones, dropping some. Of a few hundred thousand clones detected, over 65% appear once; the ten largest clones hold 15% to 17%. With 4 bases removed from V and 1 base from J, the gap between germline ends came to 7 bases. The CDR3 totals 13 residues. CDR1 and CDR2 from the germline V gene are SGHDN and FVKESK. Notes on the study in general: Among the sequence variants, a highly shared cluster was likely an artifact of sequencing. Most observed TCR sequences were rare, whereas some public TCRs were detected in many donors. Analyzed later, most CMV-associated TCR beta chains appeared HLA-restricted.

The sample consisted of PBMCs. The TCR comes from a man aged 40-49 years in good health and CMV-seronegative. The genes are TRBV14 and TRBJ1-1, with D hard to call. DNA of the CDR3: TGTGCCAGCAGCCGCCAGGAGAACACTGAAGCTTTCTTT. Translation: CASSRQENTEAFF.